This T cell receptor (beta chain) emerged from a study of T cell responses to AZD1222 COVID-19 vaccine. J was trimmed by 2 bases and V by 7 bases; bases with no gene match: 4. In germline, CDR1 is MDHEN, CDR2 SYDVKM. The CDR3 is 13 residues long. Clones were read by immunoSEQ multiplex PCR, and TCRdb kept only the in-frame ones, dropping some. The sample carries 95,000 to 100,000 clones, under 90% recorded once. V usage is TRBV28 and J usage is TRBJ2-7; 8 bases line up with TRBD2. The sequence was collected from an adult in good health. Sequenced here: peripheral blood, sampled on day 0 of AZD1222 vaccination. CDR3 nucleotides: TGTGCCAGCATTAGCGGGACTACCTACGAGCAGTACTTC. This translates into CASISGTTYEQYF.